Listed below are T cell receptor beta chains from one sample, sequenced in a study of T-cell memory formation after mild COVID-19. From the 5' RACE reads, TCRdb called clonotypes with MiXCR, one entry per CDR3 protein. Of hundreds of thousands of distinct CDR3 sequences in the sample, roughly 15% are singletons; the top ten hold roughly 25%. Source material: PBMCs or a T cell subset sorted from them (not recorded which). The receptors shown here come from a man aged 18 to 35 who had mild COVID-19 (a few samples of this study predate the infection). Cell type and time point are not known. Both conserved end residues are part of each CDR3. The D gene is left open where the match is weak. The size entry is marked missing in some rows and otherwise reads once, few, many or a size class.

clone size	D gene	V gene	J gene	CDR3 DNA	CDR3 protein
.	TRBD1	TRBV20-1	TRBJ2-7	TGCAGTGCCCAAAATATAGACAGGGCAAACTCCTACGAGCAGTACTTC	CSAQNIDRANSYEQYF
.	.	TRBV2	TRBJ2-4	TGTGCCAGCAGGGGCCCTGGCCTTAGCGACATTCAGTACTTC	CASRGPGLSDIQYF
.	.	TRBV6-2/TRBV6-3	TRBJ2-1	TGTGCCAGCACCCAGGTACCTACACATGAGCAGTTCTTC	CASTQVPTHEQFF
.	TRBD2	TRBV4-2	TRBJ2-1	TGTGCCAGCAGCCAAGTACTAGCGGGGGGACGCTCCTTCTTC	CASSQVLAGGRSFF
few	.	TRBV12-3/TRBV12-4	TRBJ2-5	TGTGCCAGCAGTCTAACAGGGATCGGAGAGACCCAGTACTTC	CASSLTGIGETQYF
many	.	TRBV5-1	TRBJ2-5	TGCGCCAGCAGCTTGGCGGGGTCGGAGACCCAGTACTTC	CASSLAGSETQYF
.	.	TRBV6-5	TRBJ2-2	TGTGCCAGCAGTTACTGGGGGGACAGCGTCAACACCGGGGAGCTGTTTTTT	CASSYWGDSVNTGELFF
many	.	TRBV12-3/TRBV12-4	TRBJ2-3	TGTGCCAGCAGCCGAACAGATACGCAGTATTTT	CASSRTDTQYF
.	TRBD1	TRBV4-2	TRBJ1-2	TGTGCCAGCAGCCAAGGTGATGGGACAGGGCTGACGGGCTATGGCTACACCTTC	CASSQGDGTGLTGYGYTF
.	.	TRBV18	TRBJ1-4	TGTGCCAGCTCAGCATACAGGGACGCTAATGAAAAACTGTTTTTT	CASSAYRDANEKLFF
.	.	TRBV6-5	TRBJ2-5	TGTGCCAGCAGTCCCCGGCCTGAAGAGACCCAGTACTTC	CASSPRPEETQYF
.	.	TRBV6-5	TRBJ2-7	TGTGCCAGCAGTTACCGGCACCTGGGATACGAGCAGTACTTC	CASSYRHLGYEQYF
.	.	TRBV12-3/TRBV12-4	TRBJ2-2	TGTGCCAGCAGCCCTGGAGGGGGAGGGACCGGGGAGCTGTTTTTT	CASSPGGGGTGELFF
.	TRBD2	TRBV4-3	TRBJ2-3	TGCGCCAGCAGCCCTACTAGCGGGGCCTGGGCAGATACGCAGTATTTT	CASSPTSGAWADTQYF
few	.	TRBV4-3	TRBJ2-3	TGCGCCAGCAGCCCTATAGGTAGCACAGATACGCAGTATTTT	CASSPIGSTDTQYF
few	.	TRBV7-9	TRBJ2-1	TGTGCCAGCAGCCGACAAGGGGTGGCCTACAATGAGCAGTTCTTC	CASSRQGVAYNEQFF
few	.	TRBV30	TRBJ2-2	TGTGCCTGGAGTGTAATAGGATTAGTCGGCACCGGGGAGCTGTTTTTT	CAWSVIGLVGTGELFF
many	.	TRBV6-6	TRBJ2-5	TGTGCCAGCAACGGGGGACAAGAGACCCAGTACTTC	CASNGGQETQYF
.	.	TRBV6-1	TRBJ1-1	TGTGCCAGCAGTGTGGCGGAAGTTGTCACTGAAGCTTTCTTT	CASSVAEVVTEAFF
few	.	TRBV24-1	TRBJ2-2	TGTGCCACCAGTGAAGGGAACACCGGGGAGCTGTTTTTT	CATSEGNTGELFF
.	TRBD2	TRBV7-3	TRBJ2-1	TGTGCCAGCAGCTTTAGCGGGGGACACAATGAGCAGTTCTTC	CASSFSGGHNEQFF
many	.	TRBV5-1	TRBJ1-3	TGCGCCAGCAGCTTGGGATCCGGGGCTGGAAACACCATATATTTT	CASSLGSGAGNTIYF
few	.	TRBV15	TRBJ2-1	TGTGCCACCAGCAGAGCGTGGAATGAGCAGTTCTTC	CATSRAWNEQFF
.	.	TRBV25-1	TRBJ2-7	TGTGCCAGCAGTGAGTCAGGGCAGTACGAGCAGTACTTC	CASSESGQYEQYF
.	.	TRBV12-3/TRBV12-4	TRBJ2-5	TGTGCCAGCAGTTTTATGTATCGCACCCAGTACTTC	CASSFMYRTQYF
.	.	TRBV20-1	TRBJ2-7	TGCAGTGCTAGTCGGACCGGGGGCGAGCAGTACTTC	CSASRTGGEQYF
many	.	TRBV4-1	TRBJ2-7	TGCGCCAGCAGCCAATTTAGGGAGGAGGACGAGCAGTACTTC	CASSQFREEDEQYF
many	.	TRBV5-1	TRBJ2-5	TGCGCCAGCAGCTTGGTTCCCCCCGGGGAGACCCAGTACTTC	CASSLVPPGETQYF
.	TRBD1	TRBV7-2	TRBJ1-3	TGTGCCAGCAGCATGCGACAGGGCGGCGGAAACACCATATATTTT	CASSMRQGGGNTIYF
.	TRBD1	TRBV6-5	TRBJ2-1	TGTGCCAGCAGACGGACAGGATCTAATGAGCAGTTCTTC	CASRRTGSNEQFF
few	TRBD1	TRBV20-1	TRBJ1-1	TGCAGTGCGGGGACAGTGTTTGCCACTGAAGCTTTCTTT	CSAGTVFATEAFF
few	.	TRBV12-3/TRBV12-4	TRBJ2-5	TGTGCCAGCAGAATCACAAATCAAGAGACCCAGTACTTC	CASRITNQETQYF
.	TRBD1	TRBV20-1	TRBJ2-5	TGCAGTGCCCTGGGACAGATGGAGACCCAGTACTTC	CSALGQMETQYF
few	TRBD2	TRBV6-2/TRBV6-3	TRBJ2-3	TGTGCCAGCAGTTATACAGCGGGGGCCGGGAAAGATACGCAGTATTTT	CASSYTAGAGKDTQYF
many	.	TRBV12-3/TRBV12-4	TRBJ2-5	TGTGCCAGCAGTTTACTCCAAGAGACCCAGTACTTC	CASSLLQETQYF
.	.	TRBV28	TRBJ2-6	TGTGCCAGCAGTGCCCAGGGGTATGGGGCCAACGTCCTGACTTTC	CASSAQGYGANVLTF
few	.	TRBV15	TRBJ1-5	TGTGCCACCAGCCGGGGCCAGGAGGGAAGCAATCAGCCCCAGCATTTT	CATSRGQEGSNQPQHF
few	TRBD1	TRBV5-5	TRBJ2-7	TGTGCCAGCAGCCCCGCGGGACAGGTGATCTACGAGCAGTACTTC	CASSPAGQVIYEQYF
few	TRBD2	TRBV7-2	TRBJ2-7	TGTGCCAGCAGCTTGTCTAGCGGGGACTACGAGCAGTACTTC	CASSLSSGDYEQYF
.	.	TRBV7-6	TRBJ2-7	TGTGCCAGCAGCTCCCAGGGAGCCTACGAGCAGTACTTC	CASSSQGAYEQYF
.	.	TRBV30	TRBJ2-6	TGTGCCTGGAGTCTTCCAGGCATTAAGGCCGGGGCCAACGTCCTGACTTTC	CAWSLPGIKAGANVLTF
many	.	TRBV5-1	TRBJ2-1	TGCGCCAGCAGCTTGGTAAAGAACGACTACAATGAGCAGTTCTTC	CASSLVKNDYNEQFF
.	.	TRBV5-1	TRBJ2-5	.	CASSSGAGAPREETQYF
.	.	TRBV5-6	TRBJ1-5	TGTGCCAGCAGCTTGACAGGGTTTCCTTTGGCAAGCAATCAGCCCCAGCATTTT	CASSLTGFPLASNQPQHF
many	TRBD1	TRBV12-3/TRBV12-4	TRBJ2-5	TGTGCCAGCAGTCCCGAGGACAGGGAACAAGAGACCCAGTACTTC	CASSPEDREQETQYF
.	.	TRBV7-9	TRBJ2-3	TGTGCCAGCAGCTTAGGGTTGGCGGAACCCACAGATACGCAGTATTTT	CASSLGLAEPTDTQYF
.	.	TRBV9	TRBJ2-2	TGTGCCAGCAGCGTCGGGACCGCGAACACCGGGGAGCTGTTTTTT	CASSVGTANTGELFF
few	TRBD1	TRBV29-1	TRBJ1-1	TGCAGCGTTTTGTTAAGGGGGCTTGACACTGAAGCTTTCTTT	CSVLLRGLDTEAFF
.	.	TRBV9	TRBJ2-1	TGTGCCAGCAGCGTAGATGGCGGGGCTTTCTACAATGAGCAGTTCTTC	CASSVDGGAFYNEQFF
.	.	TRBV6-1	TRBJ2-3	TGTGCCACCCACGGGGTCGATACGCAGTATTTT	CATHGVDTQYF
.	.	TRBV5-1	TRBJ1-4	TGCGCCAGCAGCTTTGGATCCGGGACCAATGAAAAACTGTTTTTT	CASSFGSGTNEKLFF
many	TRBD2	TRBV15	TRBJ2-1	TGTGCCACCAGCAGAGACTCCGCAGCGGGGTTTGAGCAGTTCTTC	CATSRDSAAGFEQFF
few	.	TRBV7-2	TRBJ1-3	TGTGCCAGCAGCTTAGGGGGCGCGTGGGGAAACACCATATATTTT	CASSLGGAWGNTIYF
few	.	TRBV4-3	TRBJ1-3	TGCGCCAGCAGCCAAGCCCCGGGGAGGGGAAACACCATATATTTT	CASSQAPGRGNTIYF
few	.	TRBV2	TRBJ1-1	TGTGCCAGCAGTGAATTGGGGTACGGGACTGAAGCTTTCTTT	CASSELGYGTEAFF
.	.	TRBV6-2/TRBV6-3	TRBJ1-5	TGTGCCAGCAGGGGGCTTTATAGCAATCAGCCCCAGCATTTT	CASRGLYSNQPQHF
.	TRBD2	TRBV12-3/TRBV12-4	TRBJ2-3	TGTGCCGGGCAGGGGACTAGCGGGGGCACAGATACGCAGTATTTT	CAGQGTSGGTDTQYF
.	.	TRBV7-9	TRBJ1-1	TGTGCCAGCAGCTTCGACAGAAACTGGAACACTGAAGCTTTCTTT	CASSFDRNWNTEAFF